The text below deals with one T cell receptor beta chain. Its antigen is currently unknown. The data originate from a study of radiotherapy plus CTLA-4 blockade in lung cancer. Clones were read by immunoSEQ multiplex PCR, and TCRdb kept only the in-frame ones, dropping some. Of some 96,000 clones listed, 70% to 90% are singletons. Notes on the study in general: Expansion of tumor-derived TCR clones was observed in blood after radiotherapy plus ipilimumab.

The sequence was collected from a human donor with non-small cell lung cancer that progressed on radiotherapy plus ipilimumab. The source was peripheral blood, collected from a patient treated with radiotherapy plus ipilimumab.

As DNA, the CDR3 is TGTGCCAGCTCACGGGAGGGACTCCCGAACACCGGGGAGCTGTTTTTT. Its protein is CASSREGLPNTGELFF. The chain carries TRBV18 and TRBJ2-2, with 7 bases aligning to TRBD2. Germline-derived CDR1 and CDR2 are KGHSH and LQKENI. This CDR3 comprises 16 residues. The ends lost 4 bases at V and 0 bases at J; junction bases unmatched: 5. Full variable domain (missing parts from reference TRBV18 and TRBJ2-2): NAGVMQNPRHLVRRRGQEARLRCSPMKGHSHVYWYRQLPEEGLKFMVYLQKENIIDESGMPKERFSAEFPKEGPSILRIQQVVRGDSAAYFCASSREGLPNTGELFFGEGSRLTVL.